What follows is one T cell receptor (beta chain) and its context. V lost 6 bases, J lost 3 bases, and 7 bases stayed unmatched. Germline V gene sequence: CDR1 MNHEY, CDR2 SMNVEV (reference sequence). This CDR3 region has 15 residues. Primers for the PCR totalled 60 Vbeta and 13 Jbeta. Sequenced by immunoSEQ multiplex PCR; TCRdb stores in-frame clones only, minus some. The data contain some 120,000 clones, 60% to 70% of them seen just once; the ten biggest clones take up 7.5% to 9.5%. The source of the sample is a study of cytomegalovirus exposure and HLA in healthy donors. Study context: In terms of ancestry, the Caucasian-associated cluster contained around four fifths of the 350 to 450 genotyped donors.

This TCR came from a woman aged 40-49 years in good health and CMV-seropositive. This chain joins TRBV27 and TRBJ1-2; 10 bases line up with TRBD1. Source material: PBMCs. The CDR3 is CASRRDRGEDYGYTF. CDR3 nucleotide sequence: TGTGCCAGCAGGAGGGACAGGGGCGAGGACTATGGCTACACCTTC.